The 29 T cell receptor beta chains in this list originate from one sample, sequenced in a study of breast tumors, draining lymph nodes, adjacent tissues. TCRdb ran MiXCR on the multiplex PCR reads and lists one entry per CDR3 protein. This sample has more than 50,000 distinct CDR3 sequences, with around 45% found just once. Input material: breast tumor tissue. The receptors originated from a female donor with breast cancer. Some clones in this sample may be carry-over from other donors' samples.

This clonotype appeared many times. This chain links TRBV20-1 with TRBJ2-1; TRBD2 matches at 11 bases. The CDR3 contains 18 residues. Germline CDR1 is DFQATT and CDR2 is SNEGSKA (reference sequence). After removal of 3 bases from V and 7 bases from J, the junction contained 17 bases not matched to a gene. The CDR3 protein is CSASMGLAASFEGNEQFF. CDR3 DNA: TGCAGTGCTAGTATGGGACTAGCGGCCTCCTTTGAGGGGAATGAGCAGTTCTTC.

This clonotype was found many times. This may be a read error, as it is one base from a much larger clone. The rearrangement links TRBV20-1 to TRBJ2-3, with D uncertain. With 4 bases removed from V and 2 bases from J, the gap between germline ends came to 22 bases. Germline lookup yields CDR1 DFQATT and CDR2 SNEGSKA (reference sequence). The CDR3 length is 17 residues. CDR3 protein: CSATAPRVGTSTDTQYF. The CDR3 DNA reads TGCAGTGCTACCGCCCCAAGGGTGGGAACCTCCACAGATACGCAGTATTTT.

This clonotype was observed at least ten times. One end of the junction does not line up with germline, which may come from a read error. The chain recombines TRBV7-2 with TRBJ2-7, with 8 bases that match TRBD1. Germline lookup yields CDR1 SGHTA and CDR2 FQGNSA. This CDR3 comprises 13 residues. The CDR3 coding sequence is TGTGCCAGCAGCTTAGGTTCGGGACAGGCACAAAACTTC. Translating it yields CASSLGSGQAQNF.

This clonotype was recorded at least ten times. The CDR3 DNA follows: TGTGCCAGCAGCGTAGAATACAGGAACACCGGGGAGCTGTTTTTT. This encodes CASSVEYRNTGELFF. The chain employs TRBV9 and TRBJ2-2; D uncertain. CDR3 length equals 15 residues. Trimming stripped 0 bases from V and 1 base from J, with 7 bases between. Per the germline V gene, CDR1 is SGDLS and CDR2 is YYNGEE.

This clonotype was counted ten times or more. The CDR3 here is CASRGGGSFDQPQHF. For the CDR3, the DNA is TGTGCCAGCAGGGGGGGCGGCAGCTTCGATCAGCCCCAGCATTTT. This rearrangement joins TRBV27 to TRBJ1-5, with D perhaps matching TRBD1 (6 bases). V was clipped by 6 bases and J by 5 bases, with 17 bases between them. The germline CDR1 and CDR2 sequences are MNHEY and SMNVEV (reference sequence). This CDR3 has 15 amino acids.

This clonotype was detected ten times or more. Here the CDR3 DNA reads TGTGCCAGCAGCTTAGTTAGGGGGCTGGGGTCACCCCTCCACTTT. Translating it yields CASSLVRGLGSPLHF. This chain connects TRBV11-2 to TRBJ1-6; 7 bases are shared with TRBD1. Germline assignment: CDR1 SGHAT and CDR2 FQNNGV. V shed 1 base and J 10 bases; nucleotides not matched to a gene: 7. The length of the CDR3 is 15 residues.

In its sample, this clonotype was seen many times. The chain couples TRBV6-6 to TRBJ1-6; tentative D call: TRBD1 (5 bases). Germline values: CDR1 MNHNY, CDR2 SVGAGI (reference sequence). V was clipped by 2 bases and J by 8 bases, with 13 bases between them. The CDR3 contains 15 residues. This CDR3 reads CASSYGAGGHSPLHF. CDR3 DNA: TGTGCCAGCAGTTACGGCGCGGGGGGTCATTCACCCCTCCACTTT.

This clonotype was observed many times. CDR3 protein: CSVGSSGRAAGGTQYF. CDR3 bases: TGCAGCGTTGGGTCTAGCGGGAGGGCCGCAGGAGGGACCCAGTACTTC. The chain has TRBV29-1 and TRBJ2-5; 12 positions match TRBD2. V lost 4 bases and J lost 7; bases outside the gene matches: 13. The V gene's germline CDR1 is SQVTM and CDR2 ANQGSEA. The CDR3 totals 16 residues.

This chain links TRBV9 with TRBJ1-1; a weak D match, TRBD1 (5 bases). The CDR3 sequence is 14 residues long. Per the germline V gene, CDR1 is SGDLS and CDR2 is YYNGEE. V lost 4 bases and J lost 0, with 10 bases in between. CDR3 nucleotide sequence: TGTGCCAGCAGCTACAGGAGCATGAACACTGAAGCTTTCTTT. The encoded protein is CASSYRSMNTEAFF. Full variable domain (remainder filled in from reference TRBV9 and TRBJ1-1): DSGVTQTPKHLITATGQRVTLRCSPRSGDLSVYWYQQSLDQGLQFLIQYYNGEERAKGNILERFSAQQFPDLHSELNLSSLELGDSALYFCASSYRSMNTEAFFGQGTRLTVV.

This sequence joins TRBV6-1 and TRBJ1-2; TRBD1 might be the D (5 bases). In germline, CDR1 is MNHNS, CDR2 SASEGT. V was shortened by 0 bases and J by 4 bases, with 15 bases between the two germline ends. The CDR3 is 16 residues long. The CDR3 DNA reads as TGTGCCAGCAGTGAAGCGGAGGCAGGGCCCGGCTATGGCTACACCTTC. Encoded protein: CASSEAEAGPGYGYTF.

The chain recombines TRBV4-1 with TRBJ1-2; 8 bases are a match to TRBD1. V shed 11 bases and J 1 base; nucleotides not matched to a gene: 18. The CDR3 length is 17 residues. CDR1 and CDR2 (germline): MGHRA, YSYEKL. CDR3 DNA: TGCGCCGGTAGCCAACGGCAGGGGGCTATTCTTAACTATGGCTACACCTTC. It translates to CAGSQRQGAILNYGYTF.

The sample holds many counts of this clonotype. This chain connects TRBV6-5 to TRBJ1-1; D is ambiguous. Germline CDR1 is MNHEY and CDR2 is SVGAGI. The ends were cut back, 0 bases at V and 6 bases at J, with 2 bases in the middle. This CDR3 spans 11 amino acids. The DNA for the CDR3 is TGTGCCAGCAGTTACTCGTCTGAAGCTTTCTTT. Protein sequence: CASSYSSEAFF.

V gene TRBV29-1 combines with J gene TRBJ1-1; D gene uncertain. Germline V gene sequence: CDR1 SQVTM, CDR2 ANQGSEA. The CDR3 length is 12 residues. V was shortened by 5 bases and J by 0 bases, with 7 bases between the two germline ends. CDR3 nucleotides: TGCAGCGTTTCCCAGGTGAACACTGAAGCTTTCTTT. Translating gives CSVSQVNTEAFF.

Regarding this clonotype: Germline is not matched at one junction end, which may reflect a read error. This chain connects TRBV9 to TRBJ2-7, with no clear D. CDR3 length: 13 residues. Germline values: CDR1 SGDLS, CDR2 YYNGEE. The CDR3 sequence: CASSLLQSYEQYF. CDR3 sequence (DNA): TGTGCCAGCAGCTTGTTACAGTCCTATGAGCAGTACTTC.

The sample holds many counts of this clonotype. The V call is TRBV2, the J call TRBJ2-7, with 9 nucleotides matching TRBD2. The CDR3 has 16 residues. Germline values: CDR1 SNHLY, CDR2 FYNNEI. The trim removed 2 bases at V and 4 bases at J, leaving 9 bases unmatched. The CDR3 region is CASSEYVGAGGYEQYF. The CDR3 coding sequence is TGTGCCAGCAGTGAATACGTTGGCGCGGGAGGGTACGAGCAGTACTTC.

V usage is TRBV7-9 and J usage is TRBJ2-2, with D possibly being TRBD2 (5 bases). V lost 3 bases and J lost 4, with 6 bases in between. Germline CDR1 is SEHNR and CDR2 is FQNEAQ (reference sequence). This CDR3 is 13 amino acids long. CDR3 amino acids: CASSLLATGELFF. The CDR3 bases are TGTGCCAGCAGCTTGCTAGCCACCGGGGAGCTGTTTTTT.

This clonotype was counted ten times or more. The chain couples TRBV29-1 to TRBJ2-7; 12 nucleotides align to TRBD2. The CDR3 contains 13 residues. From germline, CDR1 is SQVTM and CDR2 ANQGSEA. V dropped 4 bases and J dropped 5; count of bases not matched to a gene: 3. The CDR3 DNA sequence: TGCAGCGTTGCGACTAGCGGGAGCGACGAGCAGTACTTC. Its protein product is CSVATSGSDEQYF.

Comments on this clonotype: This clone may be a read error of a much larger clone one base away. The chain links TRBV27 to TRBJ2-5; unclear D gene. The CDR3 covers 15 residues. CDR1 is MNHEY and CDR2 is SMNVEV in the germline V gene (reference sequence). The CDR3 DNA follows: TGTGCCAGCGGTTTATCGACGGCCGCTGTGGAGACCCAGTACTTC. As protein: CASGLSTAAVETQYF.

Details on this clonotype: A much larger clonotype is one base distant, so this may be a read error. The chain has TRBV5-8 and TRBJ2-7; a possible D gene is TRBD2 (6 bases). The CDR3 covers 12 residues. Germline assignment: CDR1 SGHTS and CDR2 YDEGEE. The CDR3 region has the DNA TGTGCCAGCAGCTTGGAATCGGGAGTCCAGTGCTTC. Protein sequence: CASSLESGVQCF.

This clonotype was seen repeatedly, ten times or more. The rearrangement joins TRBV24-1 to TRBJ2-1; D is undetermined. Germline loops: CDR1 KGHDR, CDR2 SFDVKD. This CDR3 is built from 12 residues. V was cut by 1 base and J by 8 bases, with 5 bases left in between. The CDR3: CATSDLLDEQFF. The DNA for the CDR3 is TGTGCCACCAGTGATTTACTCGATGAGCAGTTCTTC.

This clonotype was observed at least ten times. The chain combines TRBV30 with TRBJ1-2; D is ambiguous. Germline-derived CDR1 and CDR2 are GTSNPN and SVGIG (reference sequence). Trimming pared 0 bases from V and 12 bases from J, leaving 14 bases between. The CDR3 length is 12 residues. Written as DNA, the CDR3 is TGTGCCTGGAGTGTACTGACCACGCGAGACACCTTC. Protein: CAWSVLTTRDTF. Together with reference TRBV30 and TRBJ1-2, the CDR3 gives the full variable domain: SQTIHQWPATLVQPVGSPLSLECTVEGTSNPNLYWYRQAAGRGLQLLFYSVGIGQISSEVPQNLSASRPQDRQFILSSKKLLLSDSGFYLCAWSVLTTRDTFGSGTRLTVV.

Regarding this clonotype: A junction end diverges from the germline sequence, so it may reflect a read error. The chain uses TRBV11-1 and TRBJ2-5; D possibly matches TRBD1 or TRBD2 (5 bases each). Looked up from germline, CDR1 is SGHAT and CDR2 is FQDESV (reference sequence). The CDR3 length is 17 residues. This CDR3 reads CAGSSWGRAAGEETQYF. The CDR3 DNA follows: TGTGCCGGCAGCTCCTGGGGCAGGGCAGCCGGGGAGGAGACCCAGTACTTC.

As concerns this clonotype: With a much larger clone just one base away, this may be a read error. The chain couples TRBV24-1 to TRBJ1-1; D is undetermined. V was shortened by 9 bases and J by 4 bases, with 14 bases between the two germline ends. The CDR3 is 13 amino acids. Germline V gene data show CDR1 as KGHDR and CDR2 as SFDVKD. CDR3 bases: TGTGCCACCGGTGCGGTCGATGGCACTGAAGCTTTCTTT. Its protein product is CATGAVDGTEAFF.

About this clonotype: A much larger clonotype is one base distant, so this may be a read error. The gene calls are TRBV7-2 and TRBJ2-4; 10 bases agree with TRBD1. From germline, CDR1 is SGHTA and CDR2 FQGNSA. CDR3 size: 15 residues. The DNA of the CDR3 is TGTGCCAGCAGCACGGGACAGGGGAGCCAAAACATTCAGCACTTC. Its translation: CASSTGQGSQNIQHF.

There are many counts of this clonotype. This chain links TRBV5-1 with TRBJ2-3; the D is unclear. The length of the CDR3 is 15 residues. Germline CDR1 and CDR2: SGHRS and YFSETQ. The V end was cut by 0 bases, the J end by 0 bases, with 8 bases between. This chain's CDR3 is CASSLVAASTDTQYF. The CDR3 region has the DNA TGCGCCAGCAGCTTGGTGGCAGCAAGCACAGATACGCAGTATTTT.

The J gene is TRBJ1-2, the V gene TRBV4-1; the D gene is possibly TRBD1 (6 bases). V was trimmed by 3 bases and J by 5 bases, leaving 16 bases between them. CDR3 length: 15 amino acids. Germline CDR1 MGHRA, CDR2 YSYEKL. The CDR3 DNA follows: TGCGCCAGCAGCCAGAGGGGACACTCAATTTATGGCTACACCTTC. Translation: CASSQRGHSIYGYTF.

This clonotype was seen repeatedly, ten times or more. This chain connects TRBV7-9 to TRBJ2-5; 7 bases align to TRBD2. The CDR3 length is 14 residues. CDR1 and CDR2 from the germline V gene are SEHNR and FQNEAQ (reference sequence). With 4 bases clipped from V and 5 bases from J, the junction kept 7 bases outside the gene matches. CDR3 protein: CASSYPGTMETQYF. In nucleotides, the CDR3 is TGTGCCAGCAGCTATCCCGGGACTATGGAGACCCAGTACTTC.

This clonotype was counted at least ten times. This CDR3 reads CASSPGLSSYEQYF. DNA for the CDR3: TGTGCCAGCAGCCCAGGACTCAGCTCCTACGAGCAGTACTTC. J is TRBJ2-7 and V is TRBV9; TRBD2 is a possible D gene (5 bases). V was shortened by 4 bases and J by 0 bases, with 11 bases between the two germline ends. The CDR3 contains 14 residues. Germline V CDR1 and CDR2: SGDLS, YYNGEE.

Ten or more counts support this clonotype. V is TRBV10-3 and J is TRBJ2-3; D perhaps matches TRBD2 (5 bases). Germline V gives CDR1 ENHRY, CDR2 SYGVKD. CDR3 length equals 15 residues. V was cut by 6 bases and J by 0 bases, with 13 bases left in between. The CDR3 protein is CAISQGRESTDTQYF. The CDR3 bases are TGTGCCATCAGCCAAGGACGGGAAAGCACAGATACGCAGTATTTT.